This is a list of T cell receptor beta chains from one sample in a study of cytomegalovirus exposure and HLA in healthy donors. Using immunoSEQ multiplex PCR, the repertoire was profiled, and TCRdb retains in-frame clones only, with some absent. Among 150,000 to 200,000 clones listed, 80% were seen once. Sequencing was done on a sample of PBMCs. The source is a man between 18 and 29 years old in good health and CMV-seropositive. Both conserved end residues are part of each CDR3. Fields, in order: J gene, clone size, CDR3 length, D gene, V gene, CDR3 protein, CDR3 DNA. A D gene is named only where the DNA matches it firmly. Only part of the rows carry a size: once, few, many, or a class if the clone is expanded.

J: TRBJ2-7; size: NA; length: 12; D: TRBD1; V: TRBV29-1; CDR3: CSARTGSREQYF; DNA: TGCAGCGCCCGGACAGGGTCCCGCGAGCAGTACTTC
J: TRBJ2-5; size: NA; length: 16; D: TRBD1; V: TRBV4-1; CDR3: CASSPPTGGLQETQYF; DNA: TGCGCCAGCAGCCCGCCGACAGGGGGATTACAAGAGACCCAGTACTTC
J: TRBJ2-7; size: NA; length: 14; D: NA; V: TRBV19; CDR3: CASRFGAGIYEQYF; DNA: TGTGCCAGTAGGTTTGGGGCCGGAATATACGAGCAGTACTTC
J: TRBJ2-1; size: NA; length: 15; D: TRBD2; V: TRBV4-3; CDR3: CASSPGLAGGPEQFF; DNA: TGCGCCAGCAGCCCGGGACTAGCGGGAGGACCTGAGCAGTTCTTC
J: TRBJ2-1; size: NA; length: 15; D: TRBD1; V: TRBV15; CDR3: CATSRDPGTGREQFF; DNA: TGTGCCACCAGCAGAGATCCCGGGACAGGGCGCGAGCAGTTCTTC
J: TRBJ2-1; size: NA; length: 16; D: NA; V: TRBV4-2; CDR3: CASSHESSGGASEQFF; DNA: TGTGCCAGCAGCCACGAATCTAGTGGGGGGGCCAGTGAGCAGTTCTTC
J: TRBJ2-7; size: NA; length: 15; D: NA; V: TRBV27; CDR3: CASSLGSLSSYEQYF; DNA: TGTGCCAGCAGTTTAGGCTCTCTCTCCTCCTACGAGCAGTACTTC
J: TRBJ1-2; size: NA; length: 13; D: TRBD1; V: TRBV27; CDR3: CASSSPTGVGYTF; DNA: TGTGCCAGCAGTTCCCCGACAGGGGTGGGCTACACCTTC
J: TRBJ2-2; size: NA; length: 16; D: TRBD2; V: TRBV18; CDR3: CASSPSLAANTGELFF; DNA: TGTGCCAGCTCACCATCGCTAGCGGCGAACACCGGGGAGCTGTTTTTT
J: TRBJ2-1; size: NA; length: 17; D: NA; V: TRBV11-2; CDR3: CASSAGADKGYGNEQFF; DNA: TGTGCCAGCAGCGCGGGGGCCGATAAAGGGTACGGCAATGAGCAGTTCTTC
J: TRBJ1-1; size: NA; length: 14; D: TRBD1; V: TRBV11-2; CDR3: CASSFSTGGLEAFF; DNA: TGTGCCAGCAGCTTTTCTACAGGGGGCCTTGAAGCTTTCTTT
J: TRBJ2-1; size: NA; length: 16; D: TRBD1; V: TRBV7-9; CDR3: CASSWEGQGRYNEQFF; DNA: TGTGCCAGCAGCTGGGAAGGACAGGGCAGGTACAATGAGCAGTTCTTC
J: TRBJ2-1; size: NA; length: 14; D: NA; V: TRBV7-2; CDR3: CATVQGGGASEQFF; DNA: TGTGCCACCGTACAAGGAGGGGGGGCAAGTGAGCAGTTCTTC
J: TRBJ2-7; size: NA; length: 12; D: TRBD1; V: TRBV29-1; CDR3: CSAQGDSYEQYF; DNA: TGCAGCGCACAGGGGGACTCCTACGAGCAGTACTTC
J: TRBJ2-1; size: NA; length: 18; D: TRBD2; V: TRBV29-1; CDR3: CSVEGGVIQAYSYNEQFF; DNA: TGCAGCGTTGAGGGGGGGGTTATACAGGCTTACTCCTACAATGAGCAGTTCTTC
J: TRBJ2-2; size: once; length: 13; D: NA; V: TRBV19; CDR3: CASTLDYTGELFF; DNA: TGTGCCAGTACATTGGACTACACCGGGGAGCTGTTTTTT
J: TRBJ1-2; size: NA; length: 13; D: NA; V: TRBV5-1; CDR3: CASSLDSNYGYTF; DNA: TGCGCCAGCAGCTTGGACAGTAACTATGGCTACACCTTC
J: TRBJ1-1; size: NA; length: 15; D: NA; V: TRBV9; CDR3: CASSASGTGGTEAFF; DNA: TGTGCCAGCAGCGCCAGCGGAACTGGCGGCACTGAAGCTTTCTTT
J: TRBJ2-1; size: many; length: 15; D: NA; V: TRBV6-5; CDR3: CASSYAATGPDEQFF; DNA: TGTGCCAGCAGTTACGCGGCTACGGGTCCCGATGAGCAGTTCTTC
J: TRBJ1-1; size: NA; length: 17; D: TRBD1; V: TRBV5-1; CDR3: CASSLVPSPGQDTEAFF; DNA: TGCGCCAGCAGCTTGGTGCCGTCACCGGGACAGGACACTGAAGCTTTCTTT
J: TRBJ1-1; size: NA; length: 13; D: TRBD1; V: TRBV29-1; CDR3: CSVETGVDTEAFF; DNA: TGCAGCGTTGAAACAGGGGTCGACACTGAAGCTTTCTTT
J: TRBJ1-4; size: NA; length: 16; D: NA; V: TRBV4-3; CDR3: CASSQVDRLGVEKLFF; DNA: TGCGCCAGCAGCCAAGTGGACCGATTAGGGGTTGAAAAACTGTTTTTT
J: TRBJ1-1; size: once; length: 15; D: TRBD1; V: TRBV7-9; CDR3: CASSSTGGLYTEAFF; DNA: TGTGCCAGCAGTAGTACAGGGGGATTATACACTGAAGCTTTCTTT
J: TRBJ1-1; size: NA; length: 14; D: NA; V: TRBV7-2; CDR3: CASSPPTRNTEAFF; DNA: TGTGCCAGCAGCCCCCCCACGAGGAACACTGAAGCTTTCTTT
J: TRBJ2-7; size: NA; length: 17; D: TRBD2; V: TRBV4-1; CDR3: CASSRGTTGRGTYEQYF; DNA: TGCGCCAGCAGCCGCGGGACTACCGGGCGAGGTACCTACGAGCAGTACTTC
J: TRBJ2-1; size: NA; length: 12; D: TRBD2; V: TRBV14; CDR3: CASSQTGGLLIF; DNA: TGTGCCAGCAGCCAAACGGGAGGGCTCTTGATCTTC
J: TRBJ2-6; size: NA; length: 17; D: TRBD2; V: TRBV7-2; CDR3: CASSSPSGSSGANVLTF; DNA: TGTGCCAGCAGCTCCCCTAGCGGTTCCTCTGGGGCCAACGTCCTGACTTTC
J: TRBJ2-2; size: few; length: 17; D: TRBD1; V: TRBV10-1; CDR3: CASSRSPGTGGTGELFF; DNA: TGCGCCAGCAGTAGAAGCCCCGGGACAGGGGGAACCGGGGAGCTGTTTTTT
J: TRBJ2-7; size: NA; length: 16; D: NA; V: TRBV2; CDR3: CASSDVLGGTANEQYF; DNA: TGTGCCAGCAGTGATGTTTTAGGGGGAACCGCTAACGAGCAGTACTTC
J: TRBJ2-7; size: NA; length: 15; D: NA; V: TRBV7-9; CDR3: CASSFGDGSSYEQYF; DNA: TGTGCCAGCAGCTTCGGCGACGGGAGCTCCTACGAGCAGTACTTC
J: TRBJ2-7; size: NA; length: 10; D: NA; V: TRBV6-1; CDR3: CASSTYEQYF; DNA: TGTGCCAGCAGCACCTACGAGCAGTACTTC